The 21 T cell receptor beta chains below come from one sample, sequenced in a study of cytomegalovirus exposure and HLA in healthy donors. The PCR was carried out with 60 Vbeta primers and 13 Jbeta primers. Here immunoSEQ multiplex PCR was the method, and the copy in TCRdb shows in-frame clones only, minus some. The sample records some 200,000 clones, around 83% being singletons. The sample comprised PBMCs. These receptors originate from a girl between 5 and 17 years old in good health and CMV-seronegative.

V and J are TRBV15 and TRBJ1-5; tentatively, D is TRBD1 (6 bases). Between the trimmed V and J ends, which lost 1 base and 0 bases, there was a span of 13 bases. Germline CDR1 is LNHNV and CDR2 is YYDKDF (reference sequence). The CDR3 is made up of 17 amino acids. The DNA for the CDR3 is TGTGCCACCAGCAGAGGAGGGGGTAGAAATAGCAATCAGCCCCAGCATTTT. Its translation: CATSRGGGRNSNQPQHF.

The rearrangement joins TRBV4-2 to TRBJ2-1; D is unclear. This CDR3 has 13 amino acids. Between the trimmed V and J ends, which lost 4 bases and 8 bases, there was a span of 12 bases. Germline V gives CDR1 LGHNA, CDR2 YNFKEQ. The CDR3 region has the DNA TGTGCCAGCAGCCCCCATCCACTCCATGAGCAGTTCTTC. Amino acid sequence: CASSPHPLHEQFF.

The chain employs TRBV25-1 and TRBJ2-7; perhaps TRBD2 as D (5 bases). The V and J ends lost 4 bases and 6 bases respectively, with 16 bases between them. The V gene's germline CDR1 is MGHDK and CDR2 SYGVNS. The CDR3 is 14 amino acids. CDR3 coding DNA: TGTGCCAGCAGTGTTTCCCAATTGGGAGCCGAGCAGTACTTC. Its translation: CASSVSQLGAEQYF.

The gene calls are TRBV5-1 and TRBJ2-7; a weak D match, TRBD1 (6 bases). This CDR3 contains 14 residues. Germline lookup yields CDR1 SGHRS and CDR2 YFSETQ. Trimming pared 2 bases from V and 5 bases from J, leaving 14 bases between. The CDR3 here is CASSLSYRENEQYF. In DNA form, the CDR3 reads TGCGCCAGCAGCTTATCTTACAGGGAAAACGAGCAGTACTTC.

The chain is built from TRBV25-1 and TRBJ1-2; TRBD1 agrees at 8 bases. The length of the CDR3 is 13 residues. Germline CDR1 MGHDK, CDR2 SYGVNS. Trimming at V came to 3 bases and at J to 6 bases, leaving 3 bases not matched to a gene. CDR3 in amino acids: CASSEAGGHGYTF. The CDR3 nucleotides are TGTGCCAGCAGTGAGGCAGGGGGCCATGGCTACACCTTC.

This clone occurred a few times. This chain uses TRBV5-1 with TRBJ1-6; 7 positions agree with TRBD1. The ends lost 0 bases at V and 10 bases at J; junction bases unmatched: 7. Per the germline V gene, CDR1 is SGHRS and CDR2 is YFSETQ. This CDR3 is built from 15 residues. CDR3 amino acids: CASSLEDRRESPLHF. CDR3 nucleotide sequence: TGCGCCAGCAGCTTGGAGGACAGGAGAGAATCACCCCTCCACTTT.

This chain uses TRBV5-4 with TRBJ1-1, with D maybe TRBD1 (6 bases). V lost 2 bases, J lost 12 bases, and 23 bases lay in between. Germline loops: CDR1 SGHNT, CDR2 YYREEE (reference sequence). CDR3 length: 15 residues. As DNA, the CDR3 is TGTGCCAGCAGCTTCCCTGGAAGGTCAGGGGCAGGTACTTTCTTT. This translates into CASSFPGRSGAGTFF.

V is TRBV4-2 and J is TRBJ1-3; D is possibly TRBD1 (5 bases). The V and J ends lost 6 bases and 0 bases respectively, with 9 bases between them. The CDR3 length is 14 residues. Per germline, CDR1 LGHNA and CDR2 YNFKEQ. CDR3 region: CASRQGSSGNTIYF. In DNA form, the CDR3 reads TGTGCCAGCAGGCAGGGTTCCTCTGGAAACACCATATATTTT.

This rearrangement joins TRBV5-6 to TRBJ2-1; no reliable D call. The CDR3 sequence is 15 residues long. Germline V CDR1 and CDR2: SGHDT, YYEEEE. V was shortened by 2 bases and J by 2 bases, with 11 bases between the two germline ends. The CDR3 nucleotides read TGTGCCAGCAGCTTATGGGCAGGAACCTACAATGAGCAGTTCTTC. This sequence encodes CASSLWAGTYNEQFF.

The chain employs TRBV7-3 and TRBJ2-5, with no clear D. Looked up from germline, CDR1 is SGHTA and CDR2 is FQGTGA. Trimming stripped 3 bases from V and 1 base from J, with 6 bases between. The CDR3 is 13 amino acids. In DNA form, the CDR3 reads TGTGCCAGCAGCTTTTACAGCCAAGAGACCCAGTACTTC. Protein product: CASSFYSQETQYF.

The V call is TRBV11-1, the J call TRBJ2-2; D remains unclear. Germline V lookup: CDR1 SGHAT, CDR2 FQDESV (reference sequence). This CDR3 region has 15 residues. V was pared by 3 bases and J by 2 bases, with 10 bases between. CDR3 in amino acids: CASSFGPINTGELFF. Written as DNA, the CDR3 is TGTGCCAGCAGCTTCGGTCCGATTAACACCGGGGAGCTGTTTTTT.

CDR3 loop: CASSVRQSYGYTF. CDR3 in DNA: TGTGCCAGCAGTGTACGACAGTCCTATGGCTACACCTTC. The chain has TRBV2 and TRBJ1-2; tentatively, D is TRBD1 (5 bases). Deletions cut 4 bases from V and 4 bases from J, with 10 bases between. The CDR3 spans 13 residues. CDR1 is SNHLY, CDR2 FYNNEI, per germline. Variable domain in full (rest from reference TRBV2 and TRBJ1-2): EPEVTQTPSHQVTQMGQEVILRCVPISNHLYFYWYRQILGQKVEFLVSFYNNEISEKSEIFDDQFSVERPDGSNFTLKIRSTKLEDSAMYFCASSVRQSYGYTFGSGTRLTVV.

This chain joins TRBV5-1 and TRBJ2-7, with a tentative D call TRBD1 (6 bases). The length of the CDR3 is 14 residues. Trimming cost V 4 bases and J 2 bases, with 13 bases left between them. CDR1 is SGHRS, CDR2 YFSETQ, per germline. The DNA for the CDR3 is TGCGCCAGCAGCATAACAGGGTTCCCCTACGAGCAGTACTTC. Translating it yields CASSITGFPYEQYF.

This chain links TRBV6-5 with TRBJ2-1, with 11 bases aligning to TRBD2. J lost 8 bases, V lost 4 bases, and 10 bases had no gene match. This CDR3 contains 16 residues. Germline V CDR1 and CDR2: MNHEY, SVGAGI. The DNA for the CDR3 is TGTGCCAGCAGTTTCGTAGCGGGGGGGCCTGGGGATGAGCAGTTCTTC. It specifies CASSFVAGGPGDEQFF.

The CDR3 DNA follows: TGTGCCAGCACTCTACCCGGGGGGAGACGCTATGGCTACACCTTC. Its translation: CASTLPGGRRYGYTF. This chain uses TRBV2 with TRBJ1-2; D may be TRBD1 (5 bases). This CDR3 has 15 amino acids. CDR1 SNHLY and CDR2 FYNNEI come from the germline V gene. V was shortened by 7 bases and J by 4 bases, with 19 bases between the two germline ends.

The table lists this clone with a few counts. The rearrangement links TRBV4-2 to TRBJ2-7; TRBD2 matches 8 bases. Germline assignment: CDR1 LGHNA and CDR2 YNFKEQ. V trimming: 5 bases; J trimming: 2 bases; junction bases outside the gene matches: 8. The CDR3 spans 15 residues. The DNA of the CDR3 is TGTGCCAGCAGCGATTACAGCGGGGGCCCCTACGAGCAGTACTTC. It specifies CASSDYSGGPYEQYF.

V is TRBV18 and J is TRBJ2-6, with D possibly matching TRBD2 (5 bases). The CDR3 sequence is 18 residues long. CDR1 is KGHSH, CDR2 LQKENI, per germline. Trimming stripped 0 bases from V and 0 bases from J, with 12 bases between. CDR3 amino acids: CASSPPRGGGSGANVLTF. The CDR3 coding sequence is TGTGCCAGCTCACCACCGAGAGGAGGAGGCTCTGGGGCCAACGTCCTGACTTTC.

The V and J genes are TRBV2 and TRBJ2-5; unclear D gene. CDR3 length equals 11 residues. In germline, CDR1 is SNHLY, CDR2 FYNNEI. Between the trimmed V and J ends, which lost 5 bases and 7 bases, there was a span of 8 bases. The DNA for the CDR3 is TGTGCCAGCAGTCAGATCTGGACCCAGTACTTC. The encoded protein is CASSQIWTQYF.

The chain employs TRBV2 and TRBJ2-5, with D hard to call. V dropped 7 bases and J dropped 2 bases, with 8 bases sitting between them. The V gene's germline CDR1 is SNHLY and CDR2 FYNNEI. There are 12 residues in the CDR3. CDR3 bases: TGTGCCAGCAACACACCTCAAGAGACCCAGTACTTC. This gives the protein CASNTPQETQYF.

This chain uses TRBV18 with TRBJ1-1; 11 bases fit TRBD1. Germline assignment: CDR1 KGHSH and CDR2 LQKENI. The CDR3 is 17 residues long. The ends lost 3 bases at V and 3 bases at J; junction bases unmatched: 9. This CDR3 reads CASSPAGQGARDTEAFF. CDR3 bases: TGTGCCAGCTCACCCGCAGGACAGGGGGCAAGAGACACTGAAGCTTTCTTT.

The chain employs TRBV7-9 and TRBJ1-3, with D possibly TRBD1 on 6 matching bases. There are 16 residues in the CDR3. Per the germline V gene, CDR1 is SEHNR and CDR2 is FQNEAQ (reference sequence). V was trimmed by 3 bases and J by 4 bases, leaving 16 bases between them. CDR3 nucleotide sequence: TGTGCCAGCAGCTTCTACCGGGCAGGGGAGGGAAACACCATATATTTT. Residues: CASSFYRAGEGNTIYF.